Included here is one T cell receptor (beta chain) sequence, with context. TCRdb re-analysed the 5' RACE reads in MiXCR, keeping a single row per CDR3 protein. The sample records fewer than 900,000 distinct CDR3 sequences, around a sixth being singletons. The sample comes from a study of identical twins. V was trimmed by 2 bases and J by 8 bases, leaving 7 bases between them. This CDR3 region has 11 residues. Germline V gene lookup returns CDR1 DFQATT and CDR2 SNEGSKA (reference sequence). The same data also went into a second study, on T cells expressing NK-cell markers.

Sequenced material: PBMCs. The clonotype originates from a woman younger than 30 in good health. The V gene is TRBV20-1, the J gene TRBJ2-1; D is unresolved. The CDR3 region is CSARLGHEQFF. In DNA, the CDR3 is TGCAGTGCTAGATTAGGCCATGAGCAGTTCTTC.